The TCR beta chain under discussion was sequenced for a study of blood T cell repertoires in COVID-19 (dated by TCRdb to about 2020). As for the study more broadly: The collaborator samples originated in the United States, Italy and Spain and spanned the acute and convalescent phases of COVID-19. The dataset comprised deeply sampled blood TCRbeta repertoires from subjects exposed to, actively infected with, or recovered from COVID-19. The prospective study material was composed of cDNA or gDNA derived from T cells, B-cell-depleted T cells, or PBMCs. Sample metadata almost always included a de-identified subject ID, COVID-19 status, age in years and sex. Where HLA class I and class II types were available, the types were taken from metadata supplied by the sample provider, not from assay-based typing. The repertoires were released in a freely available public database meant as a resource for research on the immune response to SARS-CoV-2. Samples came from the ongoing ImmuneRACE study (first 160 participants) plus 1,254 subjects from 6 global collaborators. The full study reports these points: Clinical and demographic metadata were provided uncurated, with the amount varying by source and participant.

Here V drops 4 bases and J drops 1 base, and the junction holds 3 bases not matched to any gene. The CDR3 holds 14 amino acids from the cysteine to the phenylalanine. The sequence is cut down to CDR3 DNA, 42 bases in frame from base 1. The germline V gene gives CDR1 as SGHRS and CDR2 as YFSETQ. TCRbeta CDR3 regions were amplified from genomic DNA by means of the immunoSEQ Assay, a bias-controlled multiplex PCR. On the authors' methods: Within the assay, amplification of reference gene primers was used to estimate how many nucleated cells each sample contained. To quantify the absolute abundance of each unique TCRbeta CDR3 rearrangement, sequence reads were collapsed and filtered. Productive Simpson clonality was computed per sample as the square root of Simpson's diversity index over productive rearrangements. What TCRdb holds here is the immuneACCESS table cut down to in-frame rearrangements. Part of the clones is not present; checked against another copy, under half of the missing clones reflect an unresolved V gene, and the others are unexplained. Clonal size and the V and J genes are those of that table, whereas D and trimming came from the DNA. This sample gives tens of thousands of clones in total; about 80% of them show up just once. About a tenth of the sample rests with the top ten.

In Seattle, one collaborating source enrolled patients while the infection was active and tracked those patients longitudinally over the course of disease. Each collaborating institution followed its own protocols to collect whole blood in K2EDTA tubes. For TCRbeta analysis, collaborator samples were shipped as frozen whole blood, as isolated PBMCs, or as DNA extracted from either sample type. Remarks on this clone: Its antigen has not been determined. No clone much larger than this one lies a single base away; base qualities are absent.

This sequence was found in a man aged 80 or over with COVID-19, enrolled during active disease. The sequenced material came from peripheral blood. The V gene is TRBV5-1 and the J gene is TRBJ2-5, and TRBD2 aligns with 8 junction nucleotides. The DNA sequence is TGCGCCAGCAGCCCGGGGGGGATCCAAGAGACCCAGTACTTC. This gives the protein CASSPGGIQETQYF. With the rest looked up from the reference TRBV5-1 and TRBJ2-5 genes rather than sequenced, the full variable domain is KAGVTQTPRYLIKTRGQQVTLSCSPISGHRSVSWYQQTPGQGLQFLFEYFSETQRNKGNFPGRFSGRQFSNSRSEMNVSTLELGDSALYLCASSPGGIQETQYFGPGTRLLVL.